This T cell receptor beta chain was sequenced in a study of cytomegalovirus exposure and HLA in healthy donors. Points from the study as a whole: Later analysis identified a missense DCLRE1C variant that was linked to TCR beta V- and J-gene trimming. Immune exposure was documented only through CMV serostatus.

On this clone itself: Its antigen remains unidentified.

Germline V lookup: CDR1 SGHDT, CDR2 YYEEEE. Trimming at V came to 4 bases and at J to 5 bases, leaving 10 bases not matched to a gene. CDR3 length equals 16 residues. The donors gave bone marrow, and they were healthy. Though probably carrying unrecorded immune exposures, donors were nominally healthy at sampling. The study ran its PCR with 60 Vbeta and 13 Jbeta primers. Assay: immunoSEQ multiplex PCR; the TCRdb copy retains only in-frame clones and omits some. The repertoire holds roughly 130,000 clones, with roughly four fifths as singletons. The source is a woman in her 40s in good health and CMV-seronegative. The source material was PBMCs. This chain links TRBV5-6 with TRBJ1-5; TRBD1 matches 9 bases. The CDR3 is CASSQSRDRDHQPQHF. The DNA of the CDR3 is TGTGCCAGCAGCCAATCCCGGGACAGGGATCATCAGCCCCAGCATTTT.